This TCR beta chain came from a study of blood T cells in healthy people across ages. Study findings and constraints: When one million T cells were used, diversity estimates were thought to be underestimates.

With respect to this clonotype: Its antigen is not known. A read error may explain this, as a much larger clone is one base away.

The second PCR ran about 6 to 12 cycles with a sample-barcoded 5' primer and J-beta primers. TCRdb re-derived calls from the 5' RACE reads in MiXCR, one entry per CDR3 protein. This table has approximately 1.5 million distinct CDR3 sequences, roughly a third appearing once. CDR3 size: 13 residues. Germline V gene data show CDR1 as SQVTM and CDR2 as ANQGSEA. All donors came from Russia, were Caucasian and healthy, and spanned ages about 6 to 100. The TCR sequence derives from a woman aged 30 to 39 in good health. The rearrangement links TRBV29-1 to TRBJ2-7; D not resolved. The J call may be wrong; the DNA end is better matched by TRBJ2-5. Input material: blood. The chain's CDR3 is CSAAREFIGTQYF. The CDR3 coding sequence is TGCAGCGCTGCAAGGGAATTCATAGGGACCCAGTACTTC.